This TCR beta chain was identified in a study of T cells in localized non-small cell lung cancer. Study-wide results and limits: There was higher T cell clonality in uninvolved adjacent lung than in tumor, and it was highest there.

For this clone: Antigen: not known.

Assay: immunoSEQ multiplex PCR; the TCRdb copy retains only in-frame clones and omits some. The repertoire consists of fewer than 100,000 clones, with more than 70% occurring once and the leading ten covering approximately 9.6%. Germline values: CDR1 LGHNA, CDR2 YNFKEQ. The V end lost 0 bases, the J end lost 4 bases, and 10 bases lay between the germline ends. The CDR3 has 15 residues. This chain connects TRBV4-2 to TRBJ2-4; perhaps TRBD2 as D (5 bases). This clonotype was obtained from a female donor over 55 with stage I lung adenocarcinoma. The sequencing used peripheral blood, collected before any cancer treatment. CDR3 residues: CASSQDRSGKNIQYF. The CDR3 DNA reads TGTGCCAGCAGCCAAGATCGGAGCGGAAAAAACATTCAGTACTTC.